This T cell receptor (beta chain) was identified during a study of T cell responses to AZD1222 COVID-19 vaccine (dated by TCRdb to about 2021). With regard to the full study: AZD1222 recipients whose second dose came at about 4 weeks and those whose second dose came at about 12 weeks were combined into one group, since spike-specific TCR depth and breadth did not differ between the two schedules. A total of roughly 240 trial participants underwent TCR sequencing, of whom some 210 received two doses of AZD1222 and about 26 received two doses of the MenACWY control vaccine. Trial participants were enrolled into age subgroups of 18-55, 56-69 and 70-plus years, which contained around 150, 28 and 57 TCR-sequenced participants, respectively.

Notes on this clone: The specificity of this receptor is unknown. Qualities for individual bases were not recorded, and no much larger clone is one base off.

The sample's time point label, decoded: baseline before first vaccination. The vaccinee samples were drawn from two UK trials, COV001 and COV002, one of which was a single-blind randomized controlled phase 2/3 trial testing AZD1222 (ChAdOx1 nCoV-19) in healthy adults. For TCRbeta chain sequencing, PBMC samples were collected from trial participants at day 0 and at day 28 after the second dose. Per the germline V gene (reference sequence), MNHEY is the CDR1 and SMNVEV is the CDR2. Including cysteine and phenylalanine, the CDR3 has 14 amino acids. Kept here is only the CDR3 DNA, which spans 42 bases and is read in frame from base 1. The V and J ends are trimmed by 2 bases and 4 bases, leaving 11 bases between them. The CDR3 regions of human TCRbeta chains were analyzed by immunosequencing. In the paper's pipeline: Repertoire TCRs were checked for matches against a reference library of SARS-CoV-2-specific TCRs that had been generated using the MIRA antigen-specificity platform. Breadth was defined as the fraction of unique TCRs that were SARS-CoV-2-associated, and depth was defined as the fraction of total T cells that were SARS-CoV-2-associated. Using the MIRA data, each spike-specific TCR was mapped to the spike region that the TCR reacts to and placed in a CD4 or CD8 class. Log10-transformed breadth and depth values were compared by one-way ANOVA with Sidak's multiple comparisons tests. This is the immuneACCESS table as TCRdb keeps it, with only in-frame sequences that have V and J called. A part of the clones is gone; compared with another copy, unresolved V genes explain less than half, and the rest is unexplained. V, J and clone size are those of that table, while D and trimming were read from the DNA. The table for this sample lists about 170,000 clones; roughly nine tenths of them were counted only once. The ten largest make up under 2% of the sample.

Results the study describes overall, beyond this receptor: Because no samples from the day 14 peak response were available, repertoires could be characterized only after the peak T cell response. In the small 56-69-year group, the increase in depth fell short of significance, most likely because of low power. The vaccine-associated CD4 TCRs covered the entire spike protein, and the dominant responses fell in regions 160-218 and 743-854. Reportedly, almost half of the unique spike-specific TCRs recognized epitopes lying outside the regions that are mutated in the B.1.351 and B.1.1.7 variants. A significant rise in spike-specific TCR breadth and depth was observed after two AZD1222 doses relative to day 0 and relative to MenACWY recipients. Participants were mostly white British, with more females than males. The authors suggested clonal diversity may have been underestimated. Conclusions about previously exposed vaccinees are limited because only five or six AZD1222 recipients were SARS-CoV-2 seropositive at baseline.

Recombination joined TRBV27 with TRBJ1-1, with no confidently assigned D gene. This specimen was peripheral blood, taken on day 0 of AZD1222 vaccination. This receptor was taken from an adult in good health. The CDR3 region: CASSLTPLLTEAFF. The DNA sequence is TGTGCCAGCAGTTTAACCCCACTACTCACTGAAGCTTTCTTT.